One and the same sample provided the 19 T cell receptor beta chains below, sequenced in a study of T cells expressing NK-cell markers. For each CDR3 protein, TCRdb gives one entry from its re-call of the 5' RACE reads, without DNA. The sample spans 120,000 to 150,000 distinct CDR3 sequences; the ten largest clones claim 12%. Source material: blood T cells: a sorted CD56 or NKG2C T cell subset, CD4+ or CD8+ T cells, or bulk PBMC T cells (not recorded which). All receptors come from a man younger than 35 in good health.

The chain uses TRBV24-1 and TRBJ2-1; lacking DNA, the TRBD1 call made by TCRdb goes unchecked. Germline CDR1 and CDR2: KGHDR and SFDVKD. There are 15 residues in the CDR3. This chain's CDR3 is CATSDPGQGWDEQFF.

CDR3 in amino acids: CASSLYWSGGSRLYNEQFF. This rearrangement joins TRBV27 to TRBJ2-1; TCRdb's assignment of TRBD1 cannot be checked, as there is no DNA. This CDR3 is 19 amino acids long. CDR1 is MNHEY, CDR2 SMNVEV, per germline (reference sequence).

The chain carries TRBV30 and TRBJ2-3; the D call of TRBD2 rests on TCRdb alone, since no DNA is present to check it. The length of the CDR3 is 18 residues. Germline CDR1 reads GTSNPN; CDR2 reads SVGIG (reference sequence). CDR3 loop: CAWSVRLAGALGTDTQYF. The full variable domain, rest sourced from reference TRBV30 and TRBJ2-3, is SQTIHQWPATLVQPVGSPLSLECTVEGTSNPNLYWYRQAAGRGLQLLFYSVGIGQISSEVPQNLSASRPQDRQFILSSKKLLLSDSGFYLCAWSVRLAGALGTDTQYFGPGTRLTVL.

V is TRBV27 and J is TRBJ2-1; the D call of TRBD1 rests on TCRdb alone, since no DNA is present to check it. CDR3 size: 15 residues. CDR1 and CDR2 (germline): MNHEY, SMNVEV (reference sequence). CDR3 loop: CASSLRQGYYNEQFF.

The rearrangement uses TRBV29-1 and TRBJ2-5; TCRdb's D call, TRBD2, is unchecked because there is no DNA. Germline CDR1 SQVTM, CDR2 ANQGSEA. The CDR3 is 14 residues long. The CDR3 sequence is CSVDGLAGGETQYF. Full variable domain (missing parts from reference TRBV29-1 and TRBJ2-5): SAVISQKPSRDICQRGTSLTIQCQVDSQVTMMFWYRQQPGQSLTLIATANQGSEATYESGFVIDKFPISRPNLTFSTLTVSNMSPEDSSIYLCSVDGLAGGETQYFGPGTRLLVL.

The V and J genes are TRBV7-9 and TRBJ2-3; TCRdb proposes TRBD1, but this gene call is untestable without DNA. Germline CDR1 is SEHNR and CDR2 is FQNEAQ (reference sequence). The CDR3 totals 16 residues. The CDR3 protein is CASSPPMGDAANTQYF.

This CDR3 is CATSRDVTSTYEQYF. This sequence joins TRBV15 and TRBJ2-7. This CDR3 has 15 amino acids. Germline values: CDR1 LNHNV, CDR2 YYDKDF (reference sequence).

The chain is built from TRBV5-5 and TRBJ2-4. This CDR3 has 16 residues. Per the germline V gene, CDR1 is SGHKS and CDR2 is YYEKEE (reference sequence). This CDR3 reads CASSLAASRTKNIQYF.

This clonotype is labeled medium-sized based on frequency. The V call is TRBV7-9, the J call TRBJ2-1; TCRdb indicates TRBD2, and absent DNA this call remains unverified. The CDR3 is 17 residues long. Germline loops: CDR1 SEHNR, CDR2 FQNEAQ (reference sequence). The CDR3 loop reads CASSPGRGGELYNEQFF.

V is TRBV7-6 and J is TRBJ1-4; no DNA is available, so the TRBD1 call from TCRdb remains unchecked. The V gene's germline CDR1 is SGHVS and CDR2 FNYEAQ. The CDR3 totals 16 residues. CDR3 loop: CASSLDRVPTNEKLFF.

V and J are TRBV6-6 and TRBJ2-1. This CDR3 is built from 13 residues. Germline CDR1 reads MNHNY; CDR2 reads SVGAGI (reference sequence). CDR3 sequence: CASSYSRMGEQFF.

The CDR3 is CASKRDAPGLFF. The chain carries TRBV7-9 and TRBJ2-2; TCRdb's D call, TRBD2, is unchecked because there is no DNA. Germline CDR1 SEHNR, CDR2 FQNEAQ (reference sequence). This CDR3 comprises 12 residues.

This chain uses TRBV29-1 with TRBJ2-2. The CDR3 loop spans 11 amino acids. Germline lookup yields CDR1 SQVTM and CDR2 ANQGSEA. Here the CDR3 reads CSVFRGGELFF.

The chain's CDR3 is CACRGQGEFTGELFF. This sequence joins TRBV6-1 and TRBJ2-2; with no DNA, the TCRdb D assignment of TRBD1 cannot be verified. CDR1 MNHNS and CDR2 SASEGT come from the germline V gene. The CDR3 has 15 residues.

V and J are TRBV6-2 or TRBV6-3 and TRBJ2-1; as DNA is missing, the TRBD1 call by TCRdb cannot be tested. This CDR3 comprises 13 residues. Germline V gene lookup returns CDR1 MNHEY and CDR2 SVGEGT. The CDR3 sequence: CASTTSGGGEQFF.

This rearrangement joins TRBV7-9 to TRBJ1-1; absent DNA, TCRdb's TRBD1 call cannot be checked. Germline V gene data show CDR1 as SEHNR and CDR2 as FQNEAQ (reference sequence). This CDR3 region has 13 residues. CDR3 in amino acids: CASSQAGGSEAFF.

The chain links TRBV4-1 to TRBJ1-1; TCRdb lists TRBD1, though no DNA is available to test this call. Germline assignment: CDR1 MGHRA and CDR2 YSYEKL. The CDR3 runs to 13 residues. The CDR3 spells CASSHDRGPEAFF.

The chain combines TRBV29-1 with TRBJ2-1; TCRdb picks TRBD2, but there is no DNA to check that call. This CDR3 contains 14 residues. CDR1 is SQVTM, CDR2 ANQGSEA, per germline. This CDR3 is CSAPGSSSYNEQFF.

The chain combines TRBV28 with TRBJ1-1. The CDR3 runs 15 residues. Germline CDR1 reads MDHEN; CDR2 reads SYDVKM. CDR3 amino acids: CASSLFQLEGAEAFF.